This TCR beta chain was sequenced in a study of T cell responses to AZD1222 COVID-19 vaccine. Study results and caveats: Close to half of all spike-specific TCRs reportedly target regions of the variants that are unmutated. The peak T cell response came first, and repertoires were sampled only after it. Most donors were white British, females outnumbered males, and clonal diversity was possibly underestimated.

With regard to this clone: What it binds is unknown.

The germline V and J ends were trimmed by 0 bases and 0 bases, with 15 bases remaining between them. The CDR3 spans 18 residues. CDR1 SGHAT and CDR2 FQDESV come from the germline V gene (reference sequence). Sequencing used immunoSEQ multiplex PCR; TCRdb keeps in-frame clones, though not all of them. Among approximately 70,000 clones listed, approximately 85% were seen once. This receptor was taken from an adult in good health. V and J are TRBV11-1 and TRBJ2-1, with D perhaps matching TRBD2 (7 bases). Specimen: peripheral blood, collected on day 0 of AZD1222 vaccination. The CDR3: CASSLATGGRFSYNEQFF. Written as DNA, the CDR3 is TGTGCCAGCAGCTTAGCGACCGGGGGGCGCTTCTCCTACAATGAGCAGTTCTTC.